This TCR beta chain was identified in a study of beta chain features in type 1 diabetes. General observations from the study: The naive, central memory and Treg TCRB repertoires showed an apparent similarity that was greater among patients than among healthy donors. There was a moderate but significant shortening of TCRB CDR3s in all four CD4+ subsets of Type 1 diabetes patients.

J lost 2 bases, V lost 5 bases, and 14 bases had no gene match. This CDR3 contains 17 residues. Germline V gene lookup returns CDR1 LNHNV and CDR2 YYDKDF (reference sequence). This clone was recorded a few times. No antigen is known for it. Expressed TCRB transcripts got sequenced, as all isolated RNA was reverse transcribed. Clones were read by immunoSEQ multiplex PCR, and TCRdb kept only the in-frame ones, dropping some. The data show some 410,000 clones, over 10% seen once. The material sequenced was naive CD4+ T cells from blood. The rearrangement links TRBV15 to TRBJ2-7; TRBD2 aligns across 8 bases. The origin of this receptor is a woman aged 18-29 years in good health. The CDR3 DNA sequence: TGTGCCACCAGCTCAATACCTGGACTAGCACTAACCTACGAGCAGTACTTC. Protein: CATSSIPGLALTYEQYF.